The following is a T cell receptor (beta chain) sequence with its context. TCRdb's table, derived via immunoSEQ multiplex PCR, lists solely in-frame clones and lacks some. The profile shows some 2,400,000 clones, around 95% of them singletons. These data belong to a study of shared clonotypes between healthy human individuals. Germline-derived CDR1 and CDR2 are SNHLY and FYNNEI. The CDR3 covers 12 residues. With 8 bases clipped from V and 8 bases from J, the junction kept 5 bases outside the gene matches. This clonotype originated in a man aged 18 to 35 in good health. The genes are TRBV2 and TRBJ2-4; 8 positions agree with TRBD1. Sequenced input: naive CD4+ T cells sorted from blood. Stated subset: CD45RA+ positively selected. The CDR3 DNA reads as TGTGCCAGCTCGGACAGGGATGACATTCAGTACTTC. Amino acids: CASSDRDDIQYF.